This record concerns one T cell receptor beta chain sequence. Its target is not known. This entry belongs to a study of T cell responses to AZD1222 COVID-19 vaccine. Study results and caveats: Clonal diversity was possibly underestimated, and white British individuals and females predominated among donors. All repertoire sampling was performed exclusively after the peak T cell response. Variant regions that are unmutated are reportedly the target of nearly half of spike-specific TCRs.

Germline V gene data show CDR1 as ENHRY and CDR2 as SYGVKD. CDR3 length: 16 amino acids. Trimming pared 0 bases from V and 8 bases from J, leaving 14 bases between. Clones were read by immunoSEQ multiplex PCR, and TCRdb kept only the in-frame ones, dropping some. The sample includes fewer than 110,000 clones, about 90% seen only once; the top ten take around 20%. The sample consisted of peripheral blood, taken on day 0 of AZD1222 vaccination. This chain connects TRBV10-3 to TRBJ1-6; D is possibly TRBD1 (5 bases). This clonotype was sampled from an adult in good health. The DNA of the CDR3 is TGTGCCATCAGTGAGTCTGTCGGGGCAGGGCATTCACCCCTCCACTTT. It encodes CAISESVGAGHSPLHF.